The 4 T cell receptor beta chains listed next were all sequenced from one sample in a study of patients and donors after allogeneic stem cell transplantation. TCRdb analysed the RT-PCR reads with MiXCR anew, one entry per CDR3 protein. Of about 150,000 distinct CDR3 sequences listed, about two fifths are singletons. Sequenced input: blood, either unsorted or a sorted T cell fraction (not recorded which). The receptors originated from a human donor who was either an allogeneic HSCT recipient or a stem cell or donor lymphocyte infusion donor (not recorded which). It is not recorded whose cells these are; they may come from a transplant donor.

The rearrangement links TRBV27 to TRBJ1-1; 8 bases are a match to TRBD1. Trimming cost V 4 bases and J 12 bases; bases outside gene matches: 16. This CDR3 contains 15 residues. The germline gives CDR1 MNHEY, CDR2 SMNVEV (reference sequence). CDR3 sequence reads: CASSSAGGHHLTSFF. CDR3 sequence (DNA): TGTGCCAGCAGTTCGGCAGGGGGCCATCACCTGACTTCTTTCTTT.

This clonotype was observed a single time. The chain recombines TRBV7-2 with TRBJ2-2, with D unresolved. The V gene lost 1 base and the J gene lost 10 bases, with 7 bases spanning the gap. The length of the CDR3 is 12 residues. From germline, CDR1 is SGHTA and CDR2 FQGNSA. The CDR3 DNA reads as TGTGCCAGCAGCTTAGATTTAGCGGAGCTGTTTTTT. It codes for CASSLDLAELFF.

This clonotype was observed a few times. This chain joins TRBV12-3 or TRBV12-4 and TRBJ1-1; unclear D gene. This CDR3 comprises 13 residues. Trimming removed 8 bases at V and 5 bases at J, with 15 bases between. CDR3 sequence: CASLPGPWTEAFF. In DNA form, the CDR3 reads TGTGCCAGCCTCCCCGGCCCGTGGACTGAAGCTTTCTTT.

In this sample, this clonotype turned up a few times. The V gene is TRBV10-3, the J gene TRBJ1-5, with TRBD1 matching 11 bases. This CDR3 comprises 17 residues. The ends lost 6 bases at V and 5 bases at J; junction bases unmatched: 12. Germline lookup yields CDR1 ENHRY and CDR2 SYGVKD. The CDR3 nucleotides read TGTGCCATCAGCCCGGACAGGGGGCTAGGTTCCGATCAGCCCCAGCATTTT. Translating gives CAISPDRGLGSDQPQHF.